A single sample gave rise to the 17 T cell receptor beta chains below, sequenced in a study of radiation and T cells in renal cell carcinoma. Time point meaning: blood 2 weeks post-SBRT. This sample's treatment: 15 Gy SBRT to primary tumor, nephrectomy 4 weeks later. The protocol was immunoSEQ multiplex PCR, while the TCRdb copy is restricted to in-frame clones and leaves out a portion. The data hold 150,000 to 180,000 clones, with about 91% observed a single time. The sample in question was blood, obtained from a patient whose treatment included radiotherapy and nephrectomy. The receptor set was obtained from a woman aged 45-60 years with renal cell carcinoma.

The J gene is TRBJ2-1, the V gene TRBV7-9; D unresolved. Germline V gene sequence: CDR1 SEHNR, CDR2 FQNEAQ (reference sequence). The CDR3 is 15 amino acids. The V end lost 3 bases, the J end lost 0 bases, and 9 bases lay between the germline ends. CDR3 in amino acids: CASSFYESSYNEQFF. DNA of the CDR3: TGTGCCAGCAGCTTTTATGAGAGCTCCTACAATGAGCAGTTCTTC.

In its sample, this clone was seen a few times. This chain joins TRBV7-9 and TRBJ1-2; maybe TRBD1 (5 bases). This CDR3 spans 13 amino acids. V lost 3 bases and J 8 bases, leaving 13 bases between the germline ends. The germline CDR1 and CDR2 sequences are SEHNR and FQNEAQ (reference sequence). The CDR3 sequence: CASSFPQGGGYTF. CDR3 coding DNA: TGTGCCAGCAGCTTTCCCCAGGGAGGAGGCTACACCTTC.

This clone appeared a few times. The V gene is TRBV9, the J gene TRBJ2-5; D gene uncertain. This CDR3 contains 14 residues. Germline loops: CDR1 SGDLS, CDR2 YYNGEE. V dropped 0 bases and J dropped 2 bases, with 8 bases sitting between them. The CDR3 loop is CASSVAVGQETQYF. The CDR3 DNA sequence: TGTGCCAGCAGCGTAGCGGTTGGTCAAGAGACCCAGTACTTC.

The V and J genes are TRBV5-1 and TRBJ1-4; 7 bases align to TRBD1. CDR1 SGHRS and CDR2 YFSETQ come from the germline V gene. The junction had 8 bases not matched to a gene; V was cut back by 4 bases and J by 5 bases. This CDR3 has 15 residues. CDR3 in amino acids: CASSVGTASNEKLFF. The CDR3, as DNA: TGCGCCAGCAGCGTCGGGACAGCGTCGAATGAAAAACTGTTTTTT.

The chain has TRBV19 and TRBJ1-5, with D tentatively TRBD1 (5 bases). CDR1 and CDR2 (germline): LNHDA, SQIVND (reference sequence). V was clipped by 4 bases and J by 1 base, with 11 bases between them. The CDR3 sequence is 15 residues long. For the CDR3, the DNA is TGTGCCAGTAGTACAACAGGAAACAGCAATCAGCCCCAGCATTTT. The encoded protein is CASSTTGNSNQPQHF.

The table lists this clone with a count of one. This chain uses TRBV19 with TRBJ1-6; unclear D gene. The germline V gene encodes CDR1 LNHDA and CDR2 SQIVND (reference sequence). The V gene lost 3 bases and the J gene lost 3 bases, with 6 bases spanning the gap. The CDR3 is made up of 14 amino acids. The CDR3 is CASSISHYNSPLHF. For the CDR3, the DNA is TGTGCCAGTAGTATTAGCCACTATAATTCACCCCTCCACTTT.

The V and J genes are TRBV7-8 and TRBJ1-1, with unresolved D. The CDR3 covers 14 residues. V was pared by 1 base and J by 0 bases, with 6 bases between. Per the germline V gene, CDR1 is SGHVS and CDR2 is FQNEAQ. The chain's CDR3 is CASSLGYMNTEAFF. The CDR3 DNA is TGTGCCAGCAGCTTAGGATATATGAACACTGAAGCTTTCTTT.

This chain connects TRBV7-8 to TRBJ1-6, with D possibly matching TRBD1 (6 bases). The length of the CDR3 is 15 residues. Germline V gene data show CDR1 as SGHVS and CDR2 as FQNEAQ. V lost 2 bases and J 9 bases, leaving 14 bases between the germline ends. In nucleotides, the CDR3 is TGTGCCAGCAGCTTACGAGCAGGGGAAGCTTCACCCCTCCACTTT. Translation gives CASSLRAGEASPLHF.

This sequence joins TRBV6-6 and TRBJ1-5, with 7 nucleotides matching TRBD1. V lost 5 bases to trimming and J lost 3 bases; unmatched junction nucleotides: 4. CDR3 length: 14 residues. Per the germline V gene, CDR1 is MNHNY and CDR2 is SVGAGI (reference sequence). CDR3 DNA: TGTGCCAGCAGTAAGGGACAGACCAATCAGCCCCAGCATTTT. The encoded protein is CASSKGQTNQPQHF.

The V gene is TRBV4-3, the J gene TRBJ2-3, with 9 bases fitting TRBD2. The germline V gene has CDR1 LGHNA and CDR2 YSLEER. This CDR3 spans 16 amino acids. V lost 1 base and J lost 2; bases outside the gene matches: 4. The CDR3 nucleotides are TGCGCCAGCAGCCAAGTAATAGCGGGGGCCACAGATACGCAGTATTTT. Amino acids: CASSQVIAGATDTQYF.

The rearrangement joins TRBV20-1 to TRBJ1-1; a possible D gene is TRBD1 (6 bases). The germline V gene encodes CDR1 DFQATT and CDR2 SNEGSKA (reference sequence). The CDR3 has 11 residues. For the CDR3, the DNA is TGCATTGGGGGCGGGAACACTGAAGCTTTCTTT. Translated, it gives CIGGGNTEAFF.

The chain is built from TRBV5-1 and TRBJ1-5; D is possibly TRBD1 (6 bases). This CDR3 contains 14 residues. V was pared by 2 bases and J by 5 bases, with 11 bases between. Looked up from germline, CDR1 is SGHRS and CDR2 is YFSETQ. The CDR3 nucleotides read TGCGCCAGCAGCTTATCAGGGGATGATCAGCCCCAGCATTTT. This encodes CASSLSGDDQPQHF.

This clone was counted once. This chain joins TRBV6-6 and TRBJ1-5; 7 bases align to TRBD1. CDR1 is MNHNY and CDR2 is SVGAGI in the germline V gene (reference sequence). This CDR3 is 13 amino acids long. The V and J ends lost 6 bases and 5 bases, in that order; junction bases with no gene match: 4. The CDR3 DNA reads as TGTGCCAGCAGGGACAGGTGGGATCAGCCCCAGCATTTT. Its protein is CASRDRWDQPQHF.

The gene calls are TRBV19 and TRBJ2-7, with TRBD1 identical over 7 bases. The CDR3 contains 15 residues. From germline, CDR1 is LNHDA and CDR2 SQIVND (reference sequence). V lost 9 bases and J lost 2; bases outside the gene matches: 13. The CDR3 is CASYFRIDRAYEQYF. DNA of the CDR3: TGTGCCAGCTATTTTAGAATCGACAGGGCCTACGAGCAGTACTTC.

The J gene is TRBJ2-7, the V gene TRBV6-1, with D hard to call. Trimming pared 6 bases from V and 7 bases from J, leaving 13 bases between. CDR3 size: 12 residues. Germline V gene sequence: CDR1 MNHNS, CDR2 SASEGT. CDR3 protein: CASSPTVWEQYF. The CDR3 region has the DNA TGTGCCAGCAGCCCTACGGTCTGGGAGCAGTACTTC.

The V gene is TRBV5-6, the J gene TRBJ1-1, with 9 bases lining up with TRBD1. CDR3 length: 16 amino acids. CDR1 is SGHDT, CDR2 YYEEEE, per germline. The trim removed 0 bases at V and 2 bases at J, leaving 5 bases unmatched. CDR3 protein: CASSLVLTGGNTEAFF. The CDR3 nucleotides read TGTGCCAGCAGCTTGGTGTTGACAGGGGGTAACACTGAAGCTTTCTTT.

J is TRBJ2-7 and V is TRBV11-2; D could derive from TRBD1 or TRBD2 (5 bases each). V lost 7 bases, J lost 1 base, and 11 bases lay in between. The CDR3 contains 13 residues. The germline V gene encodes CDR1 SGHAT and CDR2 FQNNGV. CDR3 nucleotides: TGTGCCAGCATGGACGGGGCATCCTACGAGCAGTACTTC. It yields the protein CASMDGASYEQYF.